The 28 T cell receptor beta chains below come from one sample, sequenced in a study of shared clonotypes between healthy human individuals (dated by TCRdb to the early 2020s). Library generation was performed with the immunoSEQ multiplex PCR assay. TCRdb re-hosts the immuneACCESS table, in-frame sequences only. Its copies lack some clones; in the studies checked, an unresolved V gene accounts for under half of them, and the cause for the rest is not known. This sample is represented by around 2.3 million clones; almost 96% of them were singletons. Roughly 0.13% of the sample lies in the top ten. What was sequenced was naive CD4+ T cells sorted from blood. This specimen's cell subset or site label, interpreted: CD45RA+ positively selected. Receptors originate from a man aged 18 to 30 in good health.

V and J are TRBV5-1 and TRBJ2-3; unclear D gene. Germline V gene lookup returns CDR1 SGHRS and CDR2 YFSETQ. Trimming pared 0 bases from V and 6 bases from J, leaving 11 bases between. The CDR3 is 14 amino acids. The chain's CDR3 is CASSLGSGWDTQYF. The CDR3 DNA reads as TGCGCCAGCAGCTTGGGGTCAGGTTGGGATACGCAGTATTTT.

This clone occurred a few times. The chain uses TRBV2 and TRBJ1-1, with 10 bases lining up with TRBD1. This CDR3 spans 14 amino acids. After removal of 8 bases from V and 4 bases from J, the junction contained 7 bases not matched to a gene. In germline, CDR1 is SNHLY, CDR2 FYNNEI. The chain's CDR3 is CASGRQGATTEAFF. The CDR3 bases are TGTGCCAGCGGTCGACAGGGGGCGACCACTGAAGCTTTCTTT.

Points on this clone: This sample also contains other DNA sequences that code for the same CDR3. The J gene is TRBJ1-3, the V gene TRBV6-6; D is undetermined. The CDR3 runs 12 residues. V was pared by 0 bases and J by 7 bases, with 4 bases between. Germline loops: CDR1 MNHNY, CDR2 SVGAGI (reference sequence). The DNA of the CDR3 is TGTGCCAGCAGTTACTCGGGCAACACCATATATTTT. Encoded protein: CASSYSGNTIYF.

The chain employs TRBV2 and TRBJ1-2; D is ambiguous. The germline V and J ends were trimmed by 6 bases and 8 bases, with 13 bases remaining between them. Germline CDR1 is SNHLY and CDR2 is FYNNEI. The CDR3 loop spans 12 amino acids. The DNA for the CDR3 is TGTGCCAGCAGGCCGGGCCCTGCGGGCTACACCTTC. The encoded protein is CASRPGPAGYTF.

Concerning this clone itself: Relative to the germline gene, one junction end is altered; a read error may explain this. The chain couples TRBV9 to TRBJ2-3, with 9 bases that match TRBD2. The CDR3 sequence is 16 residues long. The germline gives CDR1 SGDLS, CDR2 YYNGEE. The CDR3 loop reads CASSFLPGTSRDTQYF. DNA of the CDR3: TGTGCCAGCAGTTTTTTACCCGGGACTAGCAGAGATACGCAGTATTTT.

Here the CDR3 reads CASSYTRGYEQYF. CDR3 nucleotide sequence: TGTGCCAGCAGCTACACGCGGGGCTACGAGCAGTACTTC. The chain uses TRBV7-2 and TRBJ2-7; TRBD2 is a possible D gene (6 bases). The CDR3 is 13 residues long. V gave up 4 bases and J gave up 3 bases, with 10 bases separating them. CDR1 and CDR2 (germline): SGHTA, FQGNSA.

The chain joins TRBV19 to TRBJ1-2; TRBD1 matches at 8 bases. V shed 8 bases, J shed 4 bases, and the junction held 9 bases outside the gene matches. The CDR3 has 14 residues. The germline CDR1 and CDR2 sequences are LNHDA and SQIVND (reference sequence). CDR3 region: CASYRTGRGYGYTF. CDR3 coding DNA: TGTGCCAGTTACAGGACAGGGAGAGGCTATGGCTACACCTTC. The full variable domain, completed using reference TRBV19 and TRBJ1-2, is DGGITQSPKYLFRKEGQNVTLSCEQNLNHDAMYWYRQDPGQGLRLIYYSQIVNDFQKGDIAEGYSVSREKKESFPLTVTSAQKNPTAFYLCASYRTGRGYGYTFGSGTRLTVV.

The chain has TRBV18 and TRBJ1-1; 8 bases are shared with TRBD1. Trimming cost V 3 bases and J 6 bases; bases outside gene matches: 6. Looked up from germline, CDR1 is KGHSH and CDR2 is LQKENI. This CDR3 comprises 14 residues. The CDR3 nucleotides read TGTGCCAGCTCACCGCTCCAGGGGGCCGCTGAAGCTTTCTTT. It specifies CASSPLQGAAEAFF.

The rearrangement uses TRBV5-1 and TRBJ2-7; D ambiguous. The CDR3 is 14 amino acids. CDR1 SGHRS and CDR2 YFSETQ come from the germline V gene. The V and J ends lost 4 bases and 3 bases respectively, with 14 bases between them. CDR3 in DNA: TGCGCCAGCAGCCCCTGGGAAGGTGTCTACGAGCAGTACTTC. It is translated as CASSPWEGVYEQYF.

The rearrangement links TRBV6-1 to TRBJ1-1; no clear D. This CDR3 contains 14 residues. Between the trimmed V and J ends, which lost 0 bases and 1 base, there was a span of 6 bases. Germline V lookup: CDR1 MNHNS, CDR2 SASEGT. The CDR3 loop is CASSEAWRNTEAFF. CDR3 nucleotides: TGTGCCAGCAGTGAAGCGTGGAGGAACACTGAAGCTTTCTTT.

This clone was observed a single time. The genes are TRBV5-4 and TRBJ1-6; TRBD1 might be the D (5 bases). Trimming removed 4 bases from V and 7 bases from J, with 18 bases in between. The germline CDR1 and CDR2 sequences are SGHNT and YYREEE (reference sequence). CDR3 size: 16 residues. CDR3 sequence (DNA): TGTGCCAGCAGCCCCGGCGGGGCCAAGGGGAATTCACCCCTCCACTTT. Amino acid sequence: CASSPGGAKGNSPLHF.

The chain links TRBV2 to TRBJ1-2, with D hard to call. The ends were cut back, 3 bases at V and 2 bases at J, with 13 bases in the middle. Germline CDR1 and CDR2: SNHLY and FYNNEI. This CDR3 comprises 15 residues. CDR3 residues: CASSDDGRPNYGYTF. In DNA, the CDR3 is TGTGCCAGCAGTGATGACGGCCGCCCAAACTATGGCTACACCTTC.

The chain combines TRBV19 with TRBJ2-7; possibly TRBD1 or TRBD2 for D (5 bases each). The ends were cut back, 0 bases at V and 3 bases at J, with 12 bases in the middle. Looked up from germline, CDR1 is LNHDA and CDR2 is SQIVND (reference sequence). The CDR3 has 15 amino acids. CDR3 loop: CASSIDEGRNYEQYF. The CDR3, as DNA: TGTGCCAGTAGTATAGATGAGGGGCGTAACTACGAGCAGTACTTC.

The gene calls are TRBV6-5 and TRBJ1-6; weak D call: TRBD1 (5 bases). The length of the CDR3 is 15 residues. V lost 6 bases, J lost 5 bases, and 14 bases lay in between. Germline CDR1 reads MNHEY; CDR2 reads SVGAGI. The CDR3 is CASRHRQRNNSPLHF. The CDR3 bases are TGTGCCAGCAGGCACAGACAGCGTAATAATTCACCCCTCCACTTT.

V gene TRBV5-4 combines with J gene TRBJ1-2; D is possibly TRBD1 (6 bases). With 4 bases removed from V and 7 bases from J, the gap between germline ends came to 20 bases. The CDR3 consists of 15 residues. Germline V gene sequence: CDR1 SGHNT, CDR2 YYREEE (reference sequence). CDR3 sequence (DNA): TGTGCCAGCAGCCTTGGTCCAGGGGAGTCTTTTGGCTACACCTTC. The encoded protein is CASSLGPGESFGYTF.

The CDR3 DNA reads TGTGCCAGCCGCAGGGGGCTGGATCAGCCCCAGCATTTT. It translates to CASRRGLDQPQHF. This chain joins TRBV6-6 and TRBJ1-5, with 8 bases fitting TRBD1. This CDR3 is 13 amino acids long. Germline lookup yields CDR1 MNHNY and CDR2 SVGAGI (reference sequence). After removal of 8 bases from V and 5 bases from J, the junction contained 5 bases not matched to a gene.

The V call is TRBV21-1, the J call TRBJ2-7; the DNA was not compared with TRBD1, the D call given in the table. TRBV21-1 is termed a pseudogene. This CDR3 contains 10 residues. CDR3: CARKTGVQYF. The CDR3 region has the DNA TGTGCCAGGAAAACAGGCGTGCAGTACTTC.

This rearrangement joins TRBV7-9 to TRBJ2-7; 10 bases agree with TRBD1. The V gene end was trimmed by 3 bases and the J gene end by 0 bases; junction bases not matched to a gene: 5. In germline, CDR1 is SEHNR, CDR2 FQNEAQ (reference sequence). CDR3 size: 16 residues. CDR3 loop: CASSFGWTGGSYEQYF. The DNA of the CDR3 is TGTGCCAGCAGCTTCGGCTGGACAGGGGGCTCCTACGAGCAGTACTTC.

The chain employs TRBV11-2 and TRBJ2-3; 10 bases line up with TRBD2. The CDR3 is made up of 16 amino acids. The germline CDR1 and CDR2 sequences are SGHAT and FQNNGV. V lost 3 bases and J lost 2; bases outside the gene matches: 5. The CDR3 coding sequence is TGTGCCAGCAGCTTTAGCGGGAGGACTCTCACAGATACGCAGTATTTT. This translates into CASSFSGRTLTDTQYF.

Of note for this clone: In the same sample, other DNA sequences code for this CDR3. V is TRBV2 and J is TRBJ1-1; 7 bases agree with TRBD1. The CDR3 has 13 residues. CDR1 is SNHLY and CDR2 is FYNNEI in the germline V gene. V lost 6 bases and J lost 4; bases outside the gene matches: 5. CDR3 in DNA: TGTGCCAGCAGCCGACAGGGAGGCACTGAAGCTTTCTTT. This codes for CASSRQGGTEAFF. Filled out from reference TRBV2 and TRBJ1-1, the complete variable domain reads EPEVTQTPSHQVTQMGQEVILRCVPISNHLYFYWYRQILGQKVEFLVSFYNNEISEKSEIFDDQFSVERPDGSNFTLKIRSTKLEDSAMYFCASSRQGGTEAFFGQGTRLTVV.

Only one count was recorded for this clone. This rearrangement joins TRBV5-6 to TRBJ1-2, with D possibly TRBD1 on 6 matching bases. The ends were cut back, 2 bases at V and 4 bases at J, with 12 bases in the middle. The CDR3 contains 14 residues. Per germline, CDR1 SGHDT and CDR2 YYEEEE. CDR3 amino acids: CASSFDQGTYGYTF. DNA of the CDR3: TGTGCCAGCAGCTTCGATCAGGGGACCTATGGCTACACCTTC.

The chain links TRBV29-1 to TRBJ2-7; 9 bases are shared with TRBD2. V shed 7 bases and J 7 bases; nucleotides not matched to a gene: 20. The CDR3 runs to 16 residues. CDR1 and CDR2 from the germline V gene are SQVTM and ANQGSEA. As DNA, the CDR3 is TGCAGCGCGGGTACATCCGGGACTAGCCGCAAAGGGGAGCAGTACTTC. Amino acid sequence: CSAGTSGTSRKGEQYF.

This chain uses TRBV7-6 with TRBJ2-3; 7 bases agree with TRBD2. Germline CDR1 and CDR2: SGHVS and FNYEAQ. With 4 bases clipped from V and 3 bases from J, the junction kept 10 bases outside the gene matches. The CDR3 is made up of 16 amino acids. In DNA form, the CDR3 reads TGTGCCAGCAGCTCCTTCCTGGCGGGGGAGACAGATACGCAGTATTTT. Protein product: CASSSFLAGETDTQYF.

The J gene is TRBJ1-3, the V gene TRBV14, with 7 bases that match TRBD1. This CDR3 spans 18 amino acids. Germline V lookup: CDR1 SGHDN, CDR2 FVKESK. J was trimmed by 0 bases and V by 0 bases; bases with no gene match: 8. CDR3 residues: CASSQDVGTADSGNTIYF. As DNA, the CDR3 is TGTGCCAGCAGCCAAGATGTGGGGACAGCTGACTCTGGAAACACCATATATTTT.

This clone is a singleton in its sample. V usage is TRBV25-1 and J usage is TRBJ2-7; 9 positions match TRBD1. Germline-derived CDR1 and CDR2 are MGHDK and SYGVNS. The CDR3 sequence is 16 residues long. V lost 3 bases and J lost 0; bases outside the gene matches: 6. The CDR3 sequence: CASSDPGQGSSYEQYF. CDR3 DNA sequence: TGTGCCAGCAGTGACCCTGGACAGGGGAGCTCCTACGAGCAGTACTTC.

This clone was seen just once. The chain joins TRBV5-5 to TRBJ1-3; D is unclear. The CDR3 contains 15 residues. Trimming cost V 4 bases and J 3 bases, with 14 bases left between them. The V gene's germline CDR1 is SGHKS and CDR2 YYEKEE (reference sequence). The DNA for the CDR3 is TGTGCCAGCAGCCAGGACGGGCTGATTGGAAACACCATATATTTT. It yields the protein CASSQDGLIGNTIYF.

Only one count was recorded for this clone. The chain recombines TRBV6-1 with TRBJ2-3, with D possibly TRBD1 on 5 matching bases. Per germline, CDR1 MNHNS and CDR2 SASEGT. V lost 2 bases to trimming and J lost 3 bases, with 12 bases between them. The CDR3 has 15 residues. This chain's CDR3 is CASSEKPGFTDTQYF. CDR3 in DNA: TGTGCCAGCAGTGAAAAGCCAGGGTTTACAGATACGCAGTATTTT.

CDR3 loop: CASRPEDTQYF. The CDR3, as DNA: TGTGCCAGCCGCCCGGAAGATACGCAGTATTTT. The V and J genes are TRBV9 and TRBJ2-3; D not resolved. The V end lost 7 bases, the J end lost 5 bases, and 8 bases lay between the germline ends. In germline, CDR1 is SGDLS, CDR2 YYNGEE. The CDR3 is 11 amino acids.